This is a list of T cell receptor beta chains from one sample in a study of blood T cell repertoires in COVID-19. The table came from immunoSEQ multiplex PCR; TCRdb's copy has only in-frame clones and leaves some out. The profile shows some 35,000 clones, about 85% of them singletons. Sequenced material: peripheral blood. All receptors come from a man in his 70s with acute or convalescent COVID-19. The CDR3 runs from the conserved cysteine through the conserved F or W. A D gene is named only where the DNA matches it firmly. Expanded clones get a size class; other rows say once, few or many, or leave the size out.

cdr3_aa cdr3_nt j_call v_call d_call clone_size
CASSQETGGRDEQFF TGCGCCAGCAGCCAAGAAACGGGAGGGAGGGATGAGCAGTTCTTC TRBJ2-1 TRBV4-3 TRBD2 .
CASSTRLAGGQETQYF TGTGCCAGTAGTACCCGACTAGCGGGAGGGCAAGAGACCCAGTACTTC TRBJ2-5 TRBV19 TRBD2 .
CASYGRKGTNRWSEQFF TGTGCCAGCTATGGACGGAAGGGGACTAACCGTTGGTCTGAGCAGTTCTTC TRBJ2-1 TRBV25-1 TRBD2 once
CAISESGRDNTEAFF TGTGCCATCAGTGAGTCTGGCAGGGATAACACTGAAGCTTTCTTT TRBJ1-1 TRBV10-3 . few
CASTPFSSGSTGELFF TGTGCCAGCACCCCGTTTTCTAGCGGGAGCACCGGGGAGCTGTTTTTT TRBJ2-2 TRBV11-1 TRBD2 .
CASSPHVQETQYF TGCGCCAGCAGCCCCCATGTCCAAGAGACCCAGTACTTC TRBJ2-5 TRBV4-1 . .
CASSQPIGTGVLTENIQYF TGTGCCAGCAGCCAACCTATTGGGACAGGGGTCCTCACCGAAAACATTCAGTACTTC TRBJ2-4 TRBV2 TRBD1 once
CASSLLQGMNNQPQHF TGTGCCAGCAGCCTCCTACAGGGTATGAACAATCAGCCCCAGCATTTT TRBJ1-5 TRBV6-2/TRBV6-3 . .
CATSGGGGPQETQYF TGCGCCACCAGCGGCGGGGGGGGGCCCCAAGAGACCCAGTACTTC TRBJ2-5 TRBV9 TRBD2 .
CASSAGGADTEAFF TGTGCCAGCAGCGCAGGGGGCGCGGACACTGAAGCTTTCTTT TRBJ1-1 TRBV9 TRBD1 .
CASSESLPNSPLHF TGTGCCAGCAGTGAATCCCTTCCCAATTCACCCCTCCACTTT TRBJ1-6 TRBV2 . .
CAIRTGSSGNTIYF TGTGCCATCAGGACGGGGAGCTCTGGAAACACCATATATTTT TRBJ1-3 TRBV10-3 . .
CASSVAGARYNEQFF TGTGCCAGCAGCGTAGCGGGAGCTCGGTACAATGAGCAGTTCTTC TRBJ2-1 TRBV9 . .
CASSPEQGALGYTF TGTGCCAGCAGCCCCGAGCAGGGGGCGCTTGGCTACACCTTC TRBJ1-2 TRBV7-2 TRBD1 once
CSVEVGLADTQYF TGCAGCGTTGAAGTAGGACTTGCAGATACGCAGTATTTT TRBJ2-3 TRBV29-1 . .
CASSQGPRVSYEQYF TGTGCCAGCAGCCAAGGGCCCAGGGTCTCCTACGAGCAGTACTTC TRBJ2-7 TRBV4-2 . once
CASSLAGQGGQPQHF TGTGCCAGCAGCTTAGCGGGACAGGGAGGGCAGCCCCAGCATTTT TRBJ1-5 TRBV7-2 TRBD1 .
CASSQLADTQYF TGTGCCAGCAGCCAGCTAGCAGATACGCAGTATTTT TRBJ2-3 TRBV5-5 . once
CASSLGGSNHEQYF TGTGCCAGCAGCTTAGGCGGGAGTAACCACGAGCAGTACTTC TRBJ2-7 TRBV7-9 TRBD2 few
CAWSRQLMNTEAFF TGTGCCTGGAGTAGACAGCTAATGAACACTGAAGCTTTCTTT TRBJ1-1 TRBV30 . .
CASSSLGKGYEQYF TGTGCCAGCAGCTCCCTCGGGAAGGGCTACGAGCAGTACTTC TRBJ2-7 TRBV5-4 . .
CASSPIGAGSTDTQYF TGTGCCAGCAGCCCCATAGGGGCCGGGAGCACAGATACGCAGTATTTT TRBJ2-3 TRBV7-9 . once
CASRLAGGSDTQYF TGTGCCAGTAGATTAGCGGGAGGATCAGATACGCAGTATTTT TRBJ2-3 TRBV19 TRBD2 .
CASSGPGGGYTF TGCGCCAGCAGCGGGCCAGGGGGTGGCTACACCTTC TRBJ1-2 TRBV4-3 TRBD1 .
CASRRLDNTGELFF TGTGCCAGCAGGAGACTAGATAACACCGGGGAGCTGTTTTTT TRBJ2-2 TRBV27 . .
CASSYGTTGTDTQYF TGTGCCAGCAGTTACGGGACGACAGGGACAGATACGCAGTATTTT TRBJ2-3 TRBV6-5 TRBD1 few
CASSQDGTGGRGEETQYF TGCGCCAGCAGCCAAGATGGGACAGGGGGTAGAGGAGAGGAGACCCAGTACTTC TRBJ2-5 TRBV4-3 TRBD1 .
CASSWDRGLGYTF TGTGCCAGCAGCTGGGACAGGGGGCTTGGCTACACCTTC TRBJ1-2 TRBV7-2 TRBD1 .
CATRDSGFTEAFF TGTGCCACCAGGGACAGTGGATTCACTGAAGCTTTCTTT TRBJ1-1 TRBV6-5 TRBD1 .
CASSFLDTGELFF TGTGCCAGCAGTTTCTTAGACACCGGGGAGCTGTTTTTT TRBJ2-2 TRBV27 . .
CASSPPPETGELFF TGTGCCAGCAGCCCCCCACCAGAAACCGGGGAGCTGTTTTTT TRBJ2-2 TRBV7-2 . .
CASSLRPLGLAKNIQYF TGTGCCAGCAGCTTAAGGCCTCTGGGGCTAGCCAAAAACATTCAGTACTTC TRBJ2-4 TRBV7-8 . .
CASSYWGRQSEAFF TGTGCCAGCAGTTACTGGGGGCGTCAAAGTGAAGCTTTCTTT TRBJ1-1 TRBV6-5 . .
CASSLDQMNTEAFF TGTGCCAGCAGCTTAGATCAGATGAACACTGAAGCTTTCTTT TRBJ1-1 TRBV7-2 . .
CASSPTGSYNEQFF TGTGCCAGCAGCCCGACGGGCTCCTACAATGAGCAGTTCTTC TRBJ2-1 TRBV7-2 . .
CASSIGSTSYNEQFF TGTGCCAGTAGTATTGGTAGCACCTCCTACAATGAGCAGTTCTTC TRBJ2-1 TRBV19 . .
CASRDRQGFEQYF TGCGCCAGCAGAGATAGACAGGGCTTCGAGCAGTACTTC TRBJ2-7 TRBV5-1 TRBD1 .
CASRDPRQHNSPLHF TGTGCCAGCAGAGACCCCAGGCAACATAATTCACCCCTCCACTTT TRBJ1-6 TRBV6-5 . .
CATSRVDRSEAFF TGTGCCACCAGCAGGGTAGATCGCTCTGAAGCTTTCTTT TRBJ1-1 TRBV15 . .
CASSLARALGDYGYTF TGTGCCAGCAGCTTGGCTCGTGCGCTAGGGGACTATGGCTACACCTTC TRBJ1-2 TRBV5-6 . .
CASSEDLLAGRNEQFF TGTGCCAGCAGTGAGGATTTGTTAGCGGGACGCAATGAGCAGTTCTTC TRBJ2-1 TRBV2 TRBD2 .